These 27 T cell receptor beta chains share one sample of origin, sequenced in a study of tissue T cells after allogeneic stem cell transplantation. Sequencing used immunoSEQ multiplex PCR; TCRdb keeps in-frame clones, though not all of them. This table holds about 43,000 clones, roughly 92% found once. The specimen comprised blood, sampled before transplantation. These receptor sequences come from a woman between 35 and 75 years old who later had graft-versus-host disease after an allogeneic stem cell transplant.

This chain connects TRBV27 to TRBJ2-7; 7 bases map to TRBD2. The CDR3 has 12 amino acids. Germline values: CDR1 MNHEY, CDR2 SMNVEV (reference sequence). V shed 2 bases, J shed 6 bases, and the junction held 1 base outside the gene matches. The CDR3 nucleotides read TGTGCCAGCAGTTTAGGACTAGGCGAGCAGTACTTC. Protein: CASSLGLGEQYF.

This chain uses TRBV18 with TRBJ1-4; 8 bases agree with TRBD1. The CDR3 has 13 amino acids. Germline V lookup: CDR1 KGHSH, CDR2 LQKENI. Germline trimming cut 6 bases from V and 5 bases from J; bases unmatched to any gene: 2. CDR3 region: CASSWTGNEKLFF. CDR3 nucleotide sequence: TGTGCCAGCTCTTGGACAGGGAATGAAAAACTGTTTTTT.

The chain recombines TRBV13 with TRBJ2-5; 7 nucleotides agree with TRBD1. Germline assignment: CDR1 PRHDT and CDR2 FYEKMQ (reference sequence). This CDR3 spans 14 amino acids. Trimming cost V 5 bases and J 5 bases; bases outside gene matches: 8. The chain's CDR3 is CASSRRDRRETQYF. Here the CDR3 DNA reads TGTGCCAGCAGCAGACGGGACAGACGGGAGACCCAGTACTTC. The complete variable domain, with remaining parts taken from reference TRBV13 and TRBJ2-5, reads AAGVIQSPRHLIKEKRETATLKCYPIPRHDTVYWYQQGPGQDPQFLISFYEKMQSDKGSIPDRFSAQQFSDYHSELNMSSLELGDSALYFCASSRRDRRETQYFGPGTRLLVL.

The CDR3 DNA sequence: TGTGCCAGCAGCTTATCCTACGAGCAGTACTTC. Amino acids: CASSLSYEQYF. The rearrangement uses TRBV7-9 and TRBJ2-7; D uncertain. V lost 2 bases, J lost 1 base, and 0 bases lay in between. CDR1 and CDR2 (germline): SEHNR, FQNEAQ (reference sequence). The CDR3 has 11 amino acids.

The rearrangement links TRBV7-2 to TRBJ1-2; the D is unclear. The CDR3 extends over 11 amino acids. Germline V lookup: CDR1 SGHTA, CDR2 FQGNSA. The ends were cut back, 6 bases at V and 3 bases at J, with 5 bases in the middle. The CDR3 is CASSLYYGYTF. The CDR3, as DNA: TGTGCCAGCAGTTTATACTATGGCTACACCTTC.

This chain joins TRBV30 and TRBJ1-4; D call uncertain. Germline V gene sequence: CDR1 GTSNPN, CDR2 SVGIG (reference sequence). Between the trimmed V and J ends, which lost 0 bases and 4 bases, there was a span of 9 bases. This CDR3 is built from 14 residues. The CDR3 nucleotides are TGTGCCTGGAGTGTCAGCCGGCGTAATGAAAAACTGTTTTTT. This gives the protein CAWSVSRRNEKLFF.

The chain links TRBV27 to TRBJ1-1; possibly TRBD1 for D (6 bases). CDR1 is MNHEY, CDR2 SMNVEV, per germline (reference sequence). Trimming took off 2 bases at V and 0 bases at J, with 7 bases between the two ends. The CDR3 is 14 amino acids. The CDR3 is CASSLGGLNTEAFF. The CDR3 nucleotides read TGTGCCAGCAGTTTAGGGGGGCTGAACACTGAAGCTTTCTTT.

The chain uses TRBV25-1 and TRBJ2-2; the D call may be TRBD1 or TRBD2 (6 bases each). The V gene lost 0 bases and the J gene lost 5 bases, with 13 bases spanning the gap. CDR1 and CDR2 from the germline V gene are MGHDK and SYGVNS. The CDR3 covers 16 residues. CDR3 bases: TGTGCCAGCAGTGAATATAAACAGGGAGGAACCGGGGAGCTGTTTTTT. This sequence encodes CASSEYKQGGTGELFF.

This chain connects TRBV19 to TRBJ1-5; D is possibly TRBD1 (5 bases). Germline CDR1 is LNHDA and CDR2 is SQIVND (reference sequence). V lost 5 bases and J lost 1, with 9 bases in between. The CDR3 spans 14 residues. The CDR3 nucleotides are TGTGCCAGTAGTGTCCGGGACAGCAATCAGCCCCAGCATTTT. Translating gives CASSVRDSNQPQHF.

This clone came up once. Here the CDR3 reads CASSLGPSSSGNTIYF. CDR3 DNA: TGTGCCAGCAGCTTGGGTCCGTCGAGCTCTGGAAACACCATATATTTT. V and J are TRBV5-5 and TRBJ1-3; D gene ambiguous. There are 16 residues in the CDR3. Trimming cost V 0 bases and J 0 bases, with 10 bases left between them. Looked up from germline, CDR1 is SGHKS and CDR2 is YYEKEE (reference sequence). Full variable domain (missing parts from reference TRBV5-5 and TRBJ1-3): DAGVTQSPTHLIKTRGQQVTLRCSPISGHKSVSWYQQVLGQGPQFIFQYYEKEERGRGNFPDRFSARQFPNYSSELNVNALLLGDSALYLCASSLGPSSSGNTIYFGEGSWLTVV.

Only a few counts were recorded for this clone. The V and J genes are TRBV6-1 and TRBJ1-6; D ambiguous. Germline V gene lookup returns CDR1 MNHNS and CDR2 SASEGT. Trimming left V 3 bases short and J 6 bases short, with 6 bases between. This CDR3 is 13 amino acids long. Here the CDR3 reads CASSDGVNSPLHF. In DNA form, the CDR3 reads TGTGCCAGCAGTGACGGGGTTAATTCACCCCTCCACTTT.

The chain joins TRBV4-1 to TRBJ1-2, with D perhaps matching TRBD1 (6 bases). Trimming pared 3 bases from V and 8 bases from J, leaving 13 bases between. The CDR3 loop spans 13 amino acids. Germline CDR1 is MGHRA and CDR2 is YSYEKL. CDR3: CASSQLGGSGYTF. The CDR3 bases are TGCGCCAGCAGCCAGCTTGGGGGCTCAGGCTACACCTTC.

The chain links TRBV3-1 (or the pseudogene TRBV3-2) to TRBJ1-2; 7 nucleotides align to TRBD1. CDR3 length equals 13 residues. In germline, CDR1 is LGHDT, CDR2 YNNKEL (reference sequence). V was clipped by 4 bases and J by 7 bases; unmatched bases: 6. CDR3 nucleotides: TGTGCCAGCAGCCGACAGTACAGGGGTGGCTACACCTTC. Its translation: CASSRQYRGGYTF.

This clone was seen only once. The chain links TRBV7-2 to TRBJ2-5, with 15 bases that match TRBD2. The CDR3 consists of 16 residues. Trimming removed 3 bases from V and 4 bases from J; junction bases left unmatched: 3. Germline V lookup: CDR1 SGHTA, CDR2 FQGNSA. The CDR3 DNA is TGTGCCAGCAGCTTGGGACTAGCGGGAGGAAGAGAGACCCAGTACTTC. Translation gives CASSLGLAGGRETQYF.

The chain has TRBV19 and TRBJ2-6; D possibly corresponds to TRBD2 (6 bases). The CDR3 has 14 amino acids. Germline loops: CDR1 LNHDA, CDR2 SQIVND (reference sequence). V lost 6 bases, J lost 2 bases, and 8 bases lay in between. CDR3 sequence: CASRAGPGANVLTF. DNA for the CDR3: TGTGCCAGTAGGGCGGGGCCTGGGGCCAACGTCCTGACTTTC.

Worth noting for this clone: Other DNA sequences within the sample encode an identical CDR3. The V gene is TRBV19, the J gene TRBJ1-2, with TRBD1 identical over 10 bases. With 6 bases clipped from V and 5 bases from J, the junction kept 3 bases outside the gene matches. This CDR3 has 13 amino acids. CDR1 LNHDA and CDR2 SQIVND come from the germline V gene (reference sequence). The CDR3 region is CASSPGQGYGYTF. CDR3 sequence (DNA): TGTGCCAGTAGCCCGGGACAGGGGTATGGCTACACCTTC. The full variable domain, in which reference TRBV19 and TRBJ1-2 provide the parts outside the CDR3, is DGGITQSPKYLFRKEGQNVTLSCEQNLNHDAMYWYRQDPGQGLRLIYYSQIVNDFQKGDIAEGYSVSREKKESFPLTVTSAQKNPTAFYLCASSPGQGYGYTFGSGTRLTVV.

V gene TRBV11-3 combines with J gene TRBJ2-1; TRBD2 is a possible D gene (7 bases). This CDR3 is 13 amino acids long. Germline V lookup: CDR1 SGHNT, CDR2 YENEEA. V was shortened by 8 bases and J by 9 bases, with 17 bases between the two germline ends. CDR3 region: CASSAPRGAEQFF. Written as DNA, the CDR3 is TGTGCCAGCTCCGCCCCCCGGGGGGCTGAGCAGTTCTTC. The variable domain in full, with the rest retrieved from reference TRBV11-3 and TRBJ2-1, is EAGVVQSPRYKIIEKKQPVAFWCNPISGHNTLYWYLQNLGQGPELLIRYENEEAVDDSQLPKDRFSAERLKGVDSTLKIQPAELGDSAVYLCASSAPRGAEQFFGPGTRLTVL.

V and J are TRBV6-5 and TRBJ1-2; 9 positions agree with TRBD1. J lost 2 bases, V lost 6 bases, and 4 bases had no gene match. CDR3 length: 14 residues. Germline CDR1 reads MNHEY; CDR2 reads SVGAGI. The CDR3, as DNA: TGTGCCAGCAGATACAGGGGGCGGAACTATGGCTACACCTTC. Its translation is CASRYRGRNYGYTF.

This rearrangement joins TRBV12-5 to TRBJ1-3; D remains unclear. V lost 2 bases and J lost 2, with 7 bases in between. The CDR3 has 14 residues. Germline lookup yields CDR1 LGHNT and CDR2 FRNRAP. CDR3 in DNA: TGTGCTAGTGGTTTGTCAGGAGCTGGAAACACCATATATTTT. This gives the protein CASGLSGAGNTIYF.

The DNA of the CDR3 is TGTGCCAGCAACCCGACAGGACCGAACACTGAAGCTTTCTTT. It encodes CASNPTGPNTEAFF. The rearrangement links TRBV6-6 to TRBJ1-1; a weak D match, TRBD1 (6 bases). Germline CDR1 MNHNY, CDR2 SVGAGI (reference sequence). V lost 7 bases and J lost 1, with 13 bases in between. The CDR3 sequence is 14 residues long.

The chain has TRBV30 and TRBJ1-3; D may be TRBD1 (5 bases). V lost 4 bases and J lost 7, with 17 bases in between. CDR3 length equals 14 residues. Germline values: CDR1 GTSNPN, CDR2 SVGIG (reference sequence). The CDR3 loop reads CAWTPREQFNTIYF. CDR3 nucleotides: TGTGCCTGGACGCCCAGGGAACAATTTAACACCATATATTTT.

This rearrangement joins TRBV28 to TRBJ2-5, with D possibly being TRBD1 (6 bases). CDR3 size: 13 residues. Trimming shortened V by 6 bases and J by 5 bases, and 13 bases separated the two germline ends. Germline CDR1 reads MDHEN; CDR2 reads SYDVKM. The CDR3 reads CASSLTGWETQYF. CDR3 nucleotides: TGTGCCAGCAGCCTCACAGGGTGGGAGACCCAGTACTTC.

The rearrangement joins TRBV3-1 (or the pseudogene TRBV3-2) to TRBJ2-2, with 8 bases identical to TRBD2. Germline V gene sequence: CDR1 LGHDT, CDR2 YNNKEL (reference sequence). This CDR3 has 20 residues. Trimming cost V 4 bases and J 0 bases; bases outside gene matches: 16. The CDR3 DNA sequence: TGTGCCAGCAGCCGATTCAGAGGGGGGACTAGTCCTTCGAACACCGGGGAGCTGTTTTTT. As protein: CASSRFRGGTSPSNTGELFF.

The V gene is TRBV7-6, the J gene TRBJ2-3, with a tentative D call TRBD2 (6 bases). The CDR3 runs 14 residues. The V end lost 1 base, the J end lost 6 bases, and 11 bases lay between the germline ends. Germline-derived CDR1 and CDR2 are SGHVS and FNYEAQ. The CDR3 DNA is TGTGCCAGCAGCTTAGGCGCAGGAGGGGATACGCAGTATTTT. It codes for CASSLGAGGDTQYF.

The J gene is TRBJ1-2, the V gene TRBV5-4, with D perhaps matching TRBD1 (6 bases). The CDR3 totals 12 residues. Germline CDR1 SGHNT, CDR2 YYREEE (reference sequence). Deletions cut 4 bases from V and 4 bases from J, with 8 bases between. The CDR3 is CASSEDSYGYTF. The DNA of the CDR3 is TGTGCCAGCAGCGAGGACAGCTATGGCTACACCTTC.

The chain has TRBV28 and TRBJ2-1; no reliable D call. The CDR3 has 14 amino acids. Germline CDR1 and CDR2: MDHEN and SYDVKM. V gave up 10 bases and J gave up 0 bases, with 13 bases separating them. The CDR3 region has the DNA TGTGCCATCGTGGAGTCGGCCTCCTACAATGAGCAGTTCTTC. Translating it yields CAIVESASYNEQFF.

This clone was detected a few times. Here the CDR3 reads CSARQGGYTF. In DNA form, the CDR3 reads TGCAGTGCTAGACAGGGTGGCTACACCTTC. The chain employs TRBV20-1 and TRBJ1-2, with a tentative D call TRBD1 (5 bases). Trimming took off 2 bases at V and 7 bases at J, with 5 bases between the two ends. Germline CDR1 and CDR2: DFQATT and SNEGSKA (reference sequence). The CDR3 has 10 amino acids.